A selection of T cell receptor beta chains follows, all from one sample in a study of monozygotic twins with inflammatory bowel disease. With the 5' RACE reads reprocessed, TCRdb shows one record per CDR3 protein and no DNA. The sample's table shows approximately 40,000 distinct CDR3 sequences. The material sequenced was blood. These receptor sequences come from a human donor with ulcerative colitis or Crohn's disease, or a healthy co-twin of an affected twin (not recorded which). CDR3s include the opening cysteine and the closing phenylalanine or tryptophan. For some rows the clone size is stated as once, few or many, or as a class when expanded; others skip it.

V gene: TRBV7-9
J gene: TRBJ2-6
clone size: .
CDR3 length: 17
CDR3 protein: CASSFGPLRSGANVLTF

V gene: TRBV2
J gene: TRBJ1-1
clone size: .
CDR3 length: 15
CDR3 protein: CASSATQGGNTEAFF

V gene: TRBV30
J gene: TRBJ2-3
clone size: .
CDR3 length: 15
CDR3 protein: CAWGVGPWGTDTQYF

V gene: TRBV20-1
J gene: TRBJ2-5
clone size: .
CDR3 length: 15
CDR3 protein: CSARKTSGGPETQYF

V gene: TRBV28
J gene: TRBJ2-2
clone size: .
CDR3 length: 17
CDR3 protein: CASSHSGGPSNTGELFF

V gene: TRBV14
J gene: TRBJ2-7
clone size: .
CDR3 length: 15
CDR3 protein: CASSQVSGGSYEQYF

V gene: TRBV30
J gene: TRBJ2-1
clone size: .
CDR3 length: 14
CDR3 protein: CAWSGRGSYNEQFF

V gene: TRBV6-1
J gene: TRBJ2-7
clone size: .
CDR3 length: 13
CDR3 protein: CATKLAGSYEQYF

V gene: TRBV2
J gene: TRBJ2-3
clone size: .
CDR3 length: 16
CDR3 protein: CASSKGLAGSTDTQYF

V gene: TRBV29-1
J gene: TRBJ1-1
clone size: .
CDR3 length: 13
CDR3 protein: CSARTGQNTEAFF

V gene: TRBV30
J gene: TRBJ2-7
clone size: .
CDR3 length: 11
CDR3 protein: CAWTGGYEQYF

V gene: TRBV7-8
J gene: TRBJ1-1
clone size: .
CDR3 length: 12
CDR3 protein: CASSFSNTEAFF

V gene: TRBV7-9
J gene: TRBJ2-7
clone size: .
CDR3 length: 13
CDR3 protein: CATGGQNSYEQYF

V gene: TRBV7-3
J gene: TRBJ1-1
clone size: .
CDR3 length: 14
CDR3 protein: CASSLRRGNTEAFF

V gene: TRBV19
J gene: TRBJ1-1
clone size: .
CDR3 length: 15
CDR3 protein: CASRQQGIVNTEAFF

V gene: TRBV18
J gene: TRBJ2-5
clone size: .
CDR3 length: 14
CDR3 protein: CASSPGTGQETQYF

V gene: TRBV7-9
J gene: TRBJ2-7
clone size: .
CDR3 length: 15
CDR3 protein: CASSLGQGVTYEQYF

V gene: TRBV7-9
J gene: TRBJ1-1
clone size: .
CDR3 length: 16
CDR3 protein: CASSDSRRGLNTEAFF

V gene: TRBV5-1
J gene: TRBJ2-7
clone size: .
CDR3 length: 16
CDR3 protein: CASSPKETTGIYEQYF

V gene: TRBV7-2
J gene: TRBJ1-2
clone size: .
CDR3 length: 14
CDR3 protein: CASSRDRGTGGYTF

V gene: TRBV6-5
J gene: TRBJ2-1
clone size: .
CDR3 length: 17
CDR3 protein: CASSSSGQGASYNEQFF

V gene: TRBV11-1
J gene: TRBJ2-7
clone size: .
CDR3 length: 14
CDR3 protein: CASSLPAGGREQYF

V gene: TRBV2
J gene: TRBJ2-1
clone size: .
CDR3 length: 15
CDR3 protein: CASSDGGRSYNEQFF

V gene: TRBV5-6
J gene: TRBJ1-2
clone size: .
CDR3 length: 15
CDR3 protein: CASSLIQGAREGYTF

V gene: TRBV7-9
J gene: TRBJ1-6
clone size: .
CDR3 length: 15
CDR3 protein: CASSLDGTPNSPLHF

V gene: TRBV5-1
J gene: TRBJ2-1
clone size: .
CDR3 length: 20
CDR3 protein: CASSLELLAGGLRTYNEQFF

V gene: TRBV6-5
J gene: TRBJ1-2
clone size: .
CDR3 length: 13
CDR3 protein: CASSRDSNYGYTF

V gene: TRBV19
J gene: TRBJ2-5
clone size: .
CDR3 length: 11
CDR3 protein: CARGRKETQYF

V gene: TRBV6-5
J gene: TRBJ1-1
clone size: .
CDR3 length: 14
CDR3 protein: CASSLRRGSTEAFF

V gene: TRBV7-3
J gene: TRBJ2-1
clone size: .
CDR3 length: 16
CDR3 protein: CASSPTGTGVYNEQFF

V gene: TRBV12-3/TRBV12-4
J gene: TRBJ2-5
clone size: .
CDR3 length: 12
CDR3 protein: CASRGEAETQYF

V gene: TRBV28
J gene: TRBJ2-1
clone size: .
CDR3 length: 18
CDR3 protein: CASSLAAGGLSNYNEQFF

V gene: TRBV3-1
J gene: TRBJ1-2
clone size: .
CDR3 length: 15
CDR3 protein: CASSQGRQYLYGYTF

V gene: TRBV20-1
J gene: TRBJ2-1
clone size: .
CDR3 length: 13
CDR3 protein: CSAGQGVSTKWFF

V gene: TRBV29-1
J gene: TRBJ1-2
clone size: .
CDR3 length: 12
CDR3 protein: CSVESVLYGYTF

V gene: TRBV10-3
J gene: TRBJ1-5
clone size: .
CDR3 length: 15
CDR3 protein: CAISESRGSNQPQHF

V gene: TRBV30
J gene: TRBJ1-1
clone size: .
CDR3 length: 12
CDR3 protein: CAWSVPGTAAFF

V gene: TRBV5-5
J gene: TRBJ2-1
clone size: .
CDR3 length: 17
CDR3 protein: CASSLGARTSGYNEQFF

V gene: TRBV27
J gene: TRBJ2-7
clone size: .
CDR3 length: 17
CDR3 protein: CASSWTSGRALGYEQYF

V gene: TRBV7-2
J gene: TRBJ2-2
clone size: .
CDR3 length: 14
CDR3 protein: CASSLIRSGGELFF

V gene: TRBV12-5
J gene: TRBJ1-5
clone size: .
CDR3 length: 11
CDR3 protein: CASGVDQPQHF

V gene: TRBV29-1
J gene: TRBJ1-5
clone size: medium-sized
CDR3 length: 14
CDR3 protein: CSAVTGDVRQPQHF

V gene: TRBV20-1
J gene: TRBJ1-2
clone size: .
CDR3 length: 14
CDR3 protein: CSARSRTGAYGYTF

V gene: TRBV6-2/TRBV6-3
J gene: TRBJ2-5
clone size: .
CDR3 length: 16
CDR3 protein: CASSPPGRDWPGTQYF

V gene: TRBV27
J gene: TRBJ1-5
clone size: .
CDR3 length: 13
CDR3 protein: CASSFKEYQPQHF

V gene: TRBV27
J gene: TRBJ1-1
clone size: .
CDR3 length: 14
CDR3 protein: CASSSTGLITEAFF

V gene: TRBV5-5
J gene: TRBJ1-2
clone size: .
CDR3 length: 13
CDR3 protein: CASSPAGGYGYTF

V gene: TRBV20-1
J gene: TRBJ2-5
clone size: .
CDR3 length: 15
CDR3 protein: CSGVSPAEKQETQYF

V gene: TRBV20-1
J gene: TRBJ2-1
clone size: .
CDR3 length: 15
CDR3 protein: CSANPLGRDYNEQFF

V gene: TRBV5-5
J gene: TRBJ2-5
clone size: .
CDR3 length: 15
CDR3 protein: CASSSRPDSQETQYF